This is a list of T cell receptor beta chains from one sample in a study of T cell changes during pregnancy in multiple sclerosis. The data were produced by immunoSEQ multiplex PCR, yet TCRdb's version contains in-frame clones alone and is incomplete. This sample has around 40,000 clones, with approximately 92% found just once. The sample here was CD4+ T cells from peripheral blood mononuclear cells, taken in the first trimester of pregnancy. Every receptor here comes from a female donor with multiple sclerosis, enrolled in a pregnancy study. Both conserved end residues are part of each CDR3. A D gene is named only where the DNA matches it firmly. Only part of the rows carry a size: once, few, many, or a class if the clone is expanded.

clone_size	d_call	v_call	j_call	cdr3_nt	cdr3_aa
.	TRBD1	TRBV11-2	TRBJ1-1	TGTGCCAGCAGCTTACAGGGGGGGAACACTGAAGCTTTCTTT	CASSLQGGNTEAFF
once	.	TRBV30	TRBJ1-5	TGTGCCTGGAGTATCGTCAGCAATCAGCCCCAGCATTTT	CAWSIVSNQPQHF
few	.	TRBV28	TRBJ2-7	TGTGCCAGCAGAGCAGGGAGGAACGAGCAGTACTTC	CASRAGRNEQYF
once	.	TRBV6-6	TRBJ1-1	TGTGCCAGCGGAGTCCAGGGTGGGACTGAAGCTTTCTTT	CASGVQGGTEAFF
.	TRBD1	TRBV5-1	TRBJ1-3	TGCGCCAGCAGCTTTAATTCACAGGGGTCTGGAAACACCATATATTTT	CASSFNSQGSGNTIYF
.	.	TRBV20-1	TRBJ2-5	TGCAGTGCTATAACGGGGAGACCCCAGTACTTC	CSAITGRPQYF
.	.	TRBV10-3	TRBJ1-5	TGTGCCATCAGTGAGTCGGCAGGGGAGCCCCAGCATTTT	CAISESAGEPQHF
.	TRBD1	TRBV7-9	TRBJ1-4	TGTGCCAGCAGCGTACAGGGGCCAACTAATGAAAAACTGTTTTTT	CASSVQGPTNEKLFF
.	TRBD1	TRBV5-4	TRBJ2-1	TGTGCCAGCAGGTTGGACAGGGGGATGGTGAATGAGCAGTTCTTC	CASRLDRGMVNEQFF
.	TRBD1	TRBV6-6	TRBJ2-1	TGTGCCAGCAGTAGACAGGGCCGTTCCTACAATGAGCAGTTCTTC	CASSRQGRSYNEQFF
.	.	TRBV12-2	TRBJ1-5	TGTGCAAGTCGCTCCCGCCGGGGACAGGTTTCGAGTGGTCAGCCCCAGCATTTT	CASRSRRGQVSSGQPQHF
.	TRBD1	TRBV6-1	TRBJ1-5	TGTGCCAGCAGTGTACAGGGGTGGGATCAGCCCCAGCATTTT	CASSVQGWDQPQHF
few	.	TRBV2	TRBJ1-2	TGTGCCAGCAGTGAAGATAGGGGAGGCATAACTCACTATGGCTACACCTTC	CASSEDRGGITHYGYTF
.	.	TRBV18	TRBJ1-4	TGTGCCAGCTCACCCCCCGGGGAACGAGAAAAACTGTTTTTT	CASSPPGEREKLFF
.	TRBD2	TRBV2	TRBJ2-2	TGTGCCAGCCGACTAGCGGGAGGGTTAGGGGAGCTGTTTTTT	CASRLAGGLGELFF
.	.	TRBV14	TRBJ1-3	TGTGCCAGCAGCCCCAGTGTGGGAAACACCATATATTTT	CASSPSVGNTIYF
.	.	TRBV11-2	TRBJ2-5	TGTGCCAGCAGCTTAGATCAGGGGACCCAGTACTTC	CASSLDQGTQYF
.	.	TRBV25-1	TRBJ2-1	TGTGCCAGCAGTGGCCCCTGGTCGGCTCAGCGGTCCTACAATGAGCAGTTCTTC	CASSGPWSAQRSYNEQFF
.	TRBD2	TRBV7-6	TRBJ2-7	TGTGCCAGCAGCCTCGTCCCGGGGGGACTAGCCGAGCAGTACTTC	CASSLVPGGLAEQYF
.	.	TRBV7-9	TRBJ1-2	TGTGCCAGCAGCCCCTGGGGGGGTGGCTATGGCTACACCTTC	CASSPWGGGYGYTF
.	.	TRBV29-1	TRBJ2-1	TGCAGCGTTGTTCCGTTGAGTTACAATGAGCAGTTCTTC	CSVVPLSYNEQFF
.	TRBD1	TRBV2	TRBJ1-2	TGTGCCAGCATTCACCGGGACAGTGGAAACTATGGCTACACCTTC	CASIHRDSGNYGYTF
.	TRBD1	TRBV6-6	TRBJ1-4	TGTGCCAGCACTCAAACAGGGGGCTCGGTTGAAAAACTGTTTTTT	CASTQTGGSVEKLFF
.	.	TRBV28	TRBJ2-4	TGTGCCAGCAATCCTCGGCAGGGCCGGACCAAAAACATTCAGTACTTC	CASNPRQGRTKNIQYF
.	TRBD1	TRBV19	TRBJ1-1	TGTGCCAGTAGTCGTGGACAGGGTAACCTGGCCACTGAAGCTTTCTTT	CASSRGQGNLATEAFF
.	.	TRBV7-3	TRBJ1-2	TGTGCCAGCAGCTTAACATCGGCGGGGTACTATGGCTACACCTTC	CASSLTSAGYYGYTF
once	.	TRBV5-1	TRBJ2-1	TGCGCCAGCACCCCGGGTATACGTGAAAAGCAGTTCTTC	CASTPGIREKQFF
.	TRBD1	TRBV5-1	TRBJ2-2	TGCGCCAGCACCAAACCCGGAGGACAGGGGGACGGGGAGCTGTTTTTT	CASTKPGGQGDGELFF